These T cell receptor beta chains were read from a single sample in a study of vaccination and CD4 T cells after COVID-19. The antigens for these receptors are not known. TCRdb re-analysed the PCR reads in MiXCR, keeping a single row per CDR3 protein. The sample consists of about 13,000 distinct CDR3 sequences, less than 70% of them appearing once. The specimen was CD4+ T cells from blood, cultured in vitro. All receptors come from a human donor who had recovered from COVID-19. Both conserved end residues are part of each CDR3. D genes are given only for firm matches. Part of the rows lack a size; the others show once, few, many or a class for expanded clones.

length	V	D	size	J	DNA	CDR3
14	TRBV7-9	NA	once	TRBJ2-7	TGTGCCAGCAGCTTAGTTGCGCACACCTACGAGCAGTACTTC	CASSLVAHTYEQYF
13	TRBV2	NA	NA	TRBJ1-5	TGTGCCAGCAGTGAACTCAGGGGTCAGCCCCAGCATTTT	CASSELRGQPQHF
14	TRBV7-9	TRBD2	NA	TRBJ2-7	TGTGCCAGCAGTTTGACTAGCGCTTCCTACGAGCAGTACTTC	CASSLTSASYEQYF
13	TRBV30	NA	large	TRBJ1-6	TGTGCCTGGAGTGTAGGGGTCGATTCACCCCTCCACTTT	CAWSVGVDSPLHF
11	TRBV20-1	NA	NA	TRBJ2-5	TGCAGTGCTAGCTCAAAAGAGACCCAGTACTTC	CSASSKETQYF
16	TRBV6-1	TRBD2	NA	TRBJ2-7	TGTGCCAGCAGTGAAGCTGTGTCGGGAGGGTTCTACGAGCAGTACTTC	CASSEAVSGGFYEQYF
13	TRBV7-2	NA	few	TRBJ2-5	TGTGCCAGCAGCAACGACAGGACAGAGACCCAGTACTTC	CASSNDRTETQYF
20	TRBV10-3	TRBD2	NA	TRBJ2-5	TGTGCCATCAGTGAGCCAAAGGGACTAGTGAGTCCCAAAGAGGGAGAGACCCAGTACTTC	CAISEPKGLVSPKEGETQYF
14	TRBV20-1	TRBD1	NA	TRBJ2-1	TGCAGTGCTATTGACAGGGGCTTCTACAATGAGCAGTTCTTC	CSAIDRGFYNEQFF
18	TRBV5-1	TRBD1	NA	TRBJ1-6	TGCGCCAGCAGCTCTGATGGTCTGGCCAGGGGGTATCATTCACCCCTCCACTTT	CASSSDGLARGYHSPLHF